The clone carrying this T cell receptor beta chain was detected a few times. Its antigen is unknown. The donors comprised healthy bone marrow donors. The CDR3 is made up of 16 amino acids. Germline CDR1 reads SNHLY; CDR2 reads FYNNEI. The V end lost 5 bases, the J end lost 0 bases, and 11 bases lay between the germline ends. These data belong to a study of cytomegalovirus exposure and HLA in healthy donors. Study-level findings and limits: A later analysis revealed that TCR association rates differed between HLA loci, peaking at DRB1 and bottoming out at HLA-C. Testing in vitro showed three CMV-associated chains specific for CMV antigens. According to a later analysis, most TCR beta chains associated with CMV appeared HLA-restricted.

The PCR employed 60 Vbeta primers together with 13 Jbeta primers. The repertoire was sequenced with immunoSEQ multiplex PCR; TCRdb's copy has only in-frame clones and lacks some. The sample consists of some 120,000 clones, 65% to 90% of them appearing once. The chain carries TRBV2 and TRBJ2-6; D not resolved. The sequenced sample consisted of PBMCs. The sequence was collected from a male donor in good health and CMV-seropositive. CDR3 DNA: TGTGCCAGCAGTCCGAGGCGTAGCTCTGGGGCCAACGTCCTGACTTTC. The encoded protein is CASSPRRSSGANVLTF.